Listed here is a single TCR beta chain. Antigen: not known. This entry comes from a study of cytomegalovirus exposure and HLA in healthy donors. Points from the study as a whole: A link between a missense DCLRE1C variant and TCR beta V- and J-gene trimming emerged from a later analysis.

In the PCR, 60 Vbeta and 13 Jbeta primers were used. Authors' methods: About 10 million shared chains were among approximately 87 million unique TCR beta chains counted in a later analysis. Sequenced by immunoSEQ multiplex PCR; TCRdb stores in-frame clones only, minus some. V, J and clone size are those of that table, while D and trimming were read from the DNA. The sample comprises around 120,000 clones, about four fifths of which are singletons, and roughly 3.9% rests with the top ten. This CDR3 has 16 amino acids. V was pared by 4 bases and J by 7 bases, with 11 bases of the junction left unmatched. The germline V gene encodes CDR1 SGHNT and CDR2 YYREEE (reference sequence).

The V and J genes are TRBV5-4 and TRBJ2-7; TRBD2 aligns across 13 bases. The source is a woman aged 25 to 39 in good health and CMV-seronegative. Source material: PBMCs. In DNA form, the CDR3 reads TGTGCCAGCAGCCCCGCACGGACTAGCGGGAGTTATGAGCAGTACTTC. This gives the protein CASSPARTSGSYEQYF. Using reference TRBV5-4 and TRBJ2-7 for the parts outside the CDR3, the full variable domain is ETGVTQSPTHLIKTRGQQVTLRCSSQSGHNTVSWYQQALGQGPQFIFQYYREEENGRGNFPPRFSGLQFPNYSSELNVNALELDDSALYLCASSPARTSGSYEQYFGPGTRLTVT.